These 20 T cell receptor beta chains were all obtained from the same sample, sequenced in a study of cytomegalovirus exposure and HLA in healthy donors. Amplification used 60 Vbeta primers and 13 Jbeta primers. This table comes from immunoSEQ multiplex PCR, and its TCRdb copy is limited to in-frame clones, with some not included. This table holds about 130,000 clones, around 80% found once. The sample comprised PBMCs. All receptors come from a man aged 30 to 39 in good health.

V is TRBV7-9 and J is TRBJ2-5; TRBD2 matches at 11 bases. Germline V lookup: CDR1 SEHNR, CDR2 FQNEAQ (reference sequence). There are 15 residues in the CDR3. The junction had 3 bases not matched to a gene; V was cut back by 4 bases and J by 2 bases. The CDR3 DNA follows: TGTGCCAGCAGCTGGGGACTAGCGGATCAAGAGACCCAGTACTTC. It encodes CASSWGLADQETQYF.

This sequence joins TRBV6-5 and TRBJ1-1; TRBD1 might be the D (6 bases). This CDR3 contains 14 residues. Germline-derived CDR1 and CDR2 are MNHEY and SVGAGI. V shed 2 bases and J shed 2 bases, with 9 bases lying between them. The CDR3 bases are TGTGCCAGCAGTTACGACAGGTTTAACACTGAAGCTTTCTTT. It encodes CASSYDRFNTEAFF.

The chain employs TRBV6-5 and TRBJ2-7; weak D call: TRBD2 (6 bases). This CDR3 has 14 residues. Germline values: CDR1 MNHEY, CDR2 SVGAGI. Trimming left V 5 bases short and J 2 bases short, with 13 bases between. This chain's CDR3 is CASSRAGGPYEQYF. The CDR3 bases are TGTGCCAGCAGTCGTGCCGGGGGACCCTACGAGCAGTACTTC.

The chain uses TRBV7-3 and TRBJ2-5; D may be TRBD2 (6 bases). The CDR3 loop spans 15 amino acids. Trimming took 4 bases from V and 5 from J, leaving 17 bases between them. Germline CDR1 reads SGHTA; CDR2 reads FQGTGA. CDR3: CASSSGGISGETQYF. The CDR3 coding sequence is TGTGCCAGCAGCTCCGGAGGGATATCTGGGGAGACCCAGTACTTC.

The V call is TRBV30, the J call TRBJ2-7; D might be TRBD1 (6 bases). V was trimmed by 6 bases and J by 1 base, leaving 10 bases between them. CDR3 length equals 12 residues. Germline V gene sequence: CDR1 GTSNPN, CDR2 SVGIG (reference sequence). CDR3 nucleotide sequence: TGTGCCTGTGCCGGACAGTCCTACGAGCAGTACTTC. This translates into CACAGQSYEQYF.

V usage is TRBV7-9 and J usage is TRBJ2-5; 11 bases match TRBD2. V dropped 5 bases and J dropped 4; count of bases not matched to a gene: 6. Germline V gives CDR1 SEHNR, CDR2 FQNEAQ (reference sequence). The CDR3 length is 15 residues. The CDR3 DNA sequence: TGTGCCAGCAGCCCTAGCGGGAGGATTCTAGAGACCCAGTACTTC. It is translated as CASSPSGRILETQYF.

The V and J genes are TRBV5-5 and TRBJ2-1; D is uncertain. This CDR3 is 14 amino acids long. V lost 2 bases and J lost 7, with 13 bases in between. The germline CDR1 and CDR2 sequences are SGHKS and YYEKEE (reference sequence). CDR3 sequence: CASSFLPPGNEQFF. The CDR3 DNA follows: TGTGCCAGCAGCTTTCTCCCCCCCGGGAATGAGCAGTTCTTC.

The V call is TRBV5-4, the J call TRBJ2-5, with 9 bases matching TRBD1. The J call may be in error: the DNA end matches TRBJ2-7 better. The CDR3 totals 14 residues. From germline, CDR1 is SGHNT and CDR2 YYREEE (reference sequence). CDR3 nucleotides: TGTGCCAGCAGTCACGGGACAGGGTCCTACGAGCAGTACTTC. Protein: CASSHGTGSYEQYF.

The chain is built from TRBV7-2 and TRBJ2-2; 13 nucleotides align to TRBD2. V lost 4 bases and J lost 6; bases outside the gene matches: 8. The CDR3 has 17 amino acids. CDR1 and CDR2 (germline): SGHTA, FQGNSA. The CDR3 here is CASSSTLTSGRSGELFF. In DNA, the CDR3 is TGTGCCAGCAGCTCTACCTTGACTAGCGGGAGGTCCGGGGAGCTGTTTTTT.

Turning to this clone: At one end, the junction sequence differs from germline, possibly due to a read error. The chain carries TRBV7-9 and TRBJ1-4; D unclear. This CDR3 is 13 amino acids long. Germline V lookup: CDR1 SEHNR, CDR2 FQNEAQ (reference sequence). The CDR3 nucleotides are TGTTCCAGCAGCTTAAAGTCGATGGGCGAACTGTTTTTT. Its protein is CSSSLKSMGELFF.

The chain has TRBV19 and TRBJ2-1; 8 nucleotides align to TRBD2. Per the germline V gene, CDR1 is LNHDA and CDR2 is SQIVND (reference sequence). V gave up 7 bases and J gave up 3 bases; unmatched junction bases: 8. The CDR3 contains 15 residues. The CDR3 bases are TGTGCCAGTACCTTACTAGCGGCGGGCTACAATGAGCAGTTCTTC. It is translated as CASTLLAAGYNEQFF.

The CDR3 DNA sequence: TGTGCCAGCTCACCGTCGCTTGAGCAGCCCCAGCATTTT. Translated, it gives CASSPSLEQPQHF. This sequence joins TRBV18 and TRBJ1-5; D gene unclear. Trimming cost V 3 bases and J 7 bases, with 10 bases left between them. The germline V gene has CDR1 KGHSH and CDR2 LQKENI. The CDR3 consists of 13 residues.

In nucleotides, the CDR3 is TGTGCCAGCACCCGGACAGGGTCCAACACTGAAGCTTTCTTT. It translates to CASTRTGSNTEAFF. The chain recombines TRBV6-5 with TRBJ1-1; TRBD1 aligns across 8 bases. CDR1 MNHEY and CDR2 SVGAGI come from the germline V gene. V lost 7 bases to trimming and J lost 2 bases; unmatched junction nucleotides: 6. The CDR3 sequence is 14 residues long.

The chain joins TRBV5-6 to TRBJ2-5; D gene uncertain. Germline V CDR1 and CDR2: SGHDT, YYEEEE. The CDR3 runs 13 residues. The V end was cut by 7 bases, the J end by 5 bases, with 15 bases between. The DNA of the CDR3 is TGTGCCAGCGTACGGTCGCTCTCGGAGACCCAGTACTTC. Amino acids: CASVRSLSETQYF.

This clone is a singleton in its sample. The rearrangement uses TRBV6-5 and TRBJ1-5; 8 positions agree with TRBD1. V lost 10 bases, J lost 4 bases, and 12 bases stayed unmatched. Looked up from germline, CDR1 is MNHEY and CDR2 is SVGAGI. CDR3 length equals 15 residues. CDR3 DNA sequence: TGTGCCACGCGATTGCAGGGGGCGGGGAATCAGCCCCAGCATTTT. This gives the protein CATRLQGAGNQPQHF.

The chain employs TRBV18 and TRBJ1-1; 8 nucleotides align to TRBD1. V trimming: 4 bases; J trimming: 1 base; junction bases outside the gene matches: 2. Germline loops: CDR1 KGHSH, CDR2 LQKENI. The CDR3 runs 14 residues. The CDR3 coding sequence is TGTGCCAGCTCACGCGGACAGGGGAACACTGAAGCTTTCTTT. It is translated as CASSRGQGNTEAFF.

V and J are TRBV7-9 and TRBJ1-1; D is undetermined. The CDR3 extends over 13 amino acids. Trimming took off 6 bases at V and 0 bases at J, with 8 bases between the two ends. Germline CDR1 and CDR2: SEHNR and FQNEAQ (reference sequence). Here the CDR3 DNA reads TGTGCCAGCAGGAGGGTGGTGAACACTGAAGCTTTCTTT. As protein: CASRRVVNTEAFF.

The CDR3 reads CASSFAGDNEQFF. The CDR3 DNA follows: TGTGCCAGCAGTTTTGCGGGGGACAATGAGCAGTTCTTC. V is TRBV28 and J is TRBJ2-1; 7 bases agree with TRBD2. The CDR3 loop spans 13 amino acids. The V gene end was trimmed by 3 bases and the J gene end by 5 bases; junction bases not matched to a gene: 1. Germline CDR1 reads MDHEN; CDR2 reads SYDVKM.

The V gene is TRBV29-1, the J gene TRBJ2-5, with D possibly being TRBD1 (5 bases). The germline gives CDR1 SQVTM, CDR2 ANQGSEA. V was clipped by 2 bases and J by 1 base, with 17 bases between them. The CDR3 covers 16 residues. The CDR3 DNA reads as TGCAGCGTTGAAAGGGGTGGGGTCATAGTCCAAGAGACCCAGTACTTC. It encodes CSVERGGVIVQETQYF.

V and J are TRBV11-3 and TRBJ2-3, with D maybe TRBD2 (6 bases). This CDR3 region has 16 residues. Trimming pared 2 bases from V and 0 bases from J, leaving 12 bases between. CDR1 is SGHNT and CDR2 is YENEEA in the germline V gene. The CDR3 region is CASSLWRDPSTDTQYF. The CDR3 coding sequence is TGTGCCAGCAGCTTATGGCGGGATCCTAGCACAGATACGCAGTATTTT.